The T cell receptor beta chain described here comes from a study of T cell repertoires in cytomegalovirus infection. Study-level information: Public signatures in TCR beta pointed to CMV infection and matching HLA type.

The CDR3 loop spans 15 amino acids. V was trimmed by 5 bases and J by 4 bases, leaving 15 bases between them. The germline CDR1 and CDR2 sequences are MDHEN and SYDVKM. TCRdb reanalysed the reads using MiXCR and keeps one entry per CDR3 protein. This table has approximately 120,000 distinct CDR3 sequences, around 29% appearing once. This clonotype turned up a few times. Its antigen remains unidentified. General study results and limits: CMV-specific TCR beta clonotypes restricted by HLA-C were the ones dominating the ex vivo response.

This sequence was found in a human donor in good health (CMV status not recorded). Some clones in this sample may be carry-over from other donors' samples. The sequences come from CD8+ T cells from cultured PBMCs, collected from culture after CMV antigen stimulation. This rearrangement joins TRBV28 to TRBJ1-5, with D possibly TRBD1 on 6 matching bases. DNA for the CDR3: TGTGCCAGCAGTCTCCCGAATCAGGGGAATCAGCCCCAGCATTTT. This encodes CASSLPNQGNQPQHF.